This TCR beta chain was captured in a study of blood T cell repertoires in COVID-19 (dated by TCRdb to between 2020 and 2021). About the full investigation: The collaborator samples originated in the United States, Italy and Spain and spanned the acute and convalescent phases of COVID-19. The prospective study material was composed of cDNA or gDNA derived from T cells, B-cell-depleted T cells, or PBMCs. The dataset comprised deeply sampled blood TCRbeta repertoires from subjects exposed to, actively infected with, or recovered from COVID-19. The repertoires were released in a freely available public database intended as a resource for research on the immune response to SARS-CoV-2. The samples were drawn from the first 160 participants of the ongoing ImmuneRACE study and from 1,200 or so subjects provided by 6 global collaborators. Nearly every sample came with metadata listing a de-identified subject ID, COVID-19 status, age in years and sex. Where available, HLA class I and class II types were taken from metadata supplied by the sample provider and were not determined by assay-based typing.

The CDR3 spans 12 residues, from the cysteine through the phenylalanine. The sequence is cut down to CDR3 DNA, 36 bases in frame from base 1. According to the germline V gene, CDR1 reads MNHEY and CDR2 reads SVGAGI. The junction carries 8 bases between V and J, which are trimmed by 6 bases and 8 bases respectively. The research as a whole found: Clinical and demographic metadata were provided uncurated, with the amount varying by source and participant.

The immunoSEQ Assay, a bias-controlled multiplex PCR, was used to amplify TCRbeta CDR3 regions from genomic DNA. The authors' analysis ran thus. The number of nucleated cells in each sample was estimated from the amplification of reference gene primers within the assay. Sequence reads were collapsed and filtered to measure the absolute abundance of every unique TCRbeta CDR3 rearrangement. For each sample, productive Simpson clonality was calculated as the square root of Simpson's diversity index over productive rearrangements. TCRdb re-hosts the immuneACCESS table, in-frame sequences only. Its copies lack some clones; in the studies checked, an unresolved V gene accounts for under half of them, and the cause for the rest is not known. V and J calls plus clone size are reproduced from that table; the DNA served to infer D and trimming. The sample records more than 95,000 clones, approximately 90% of which are singletons. The ten largest clonotypes hold approximately 1.2% of the sample.

This clone appeared once. Its antigen is currently not known. No much larger clone exists at a distance of one base, and base qualities are not known. Whole blood was collected in K2EDTA tubes by collaborating institutions according to the institutions' own protocols. For TCRbeta analysis, collaborators shipped samples as frozen whole blood, isolated PBMCs, or DNA extracted from either of those sample types. This receptor was taken from a woman of 80 years or more with acute or convalescent COVID-19. The receptor chain draws on TRBV6-5 and TRBJ1-6, with the D gene uncertain. Sequencing was performed on peripheral blood. In nucleotides, the sequence is TGTGCCAGCAGGCGGGCGGATTCACCCCTCCACTTT. The encoded protein is CASRRADSPLHF.